One and the same sample provided the 22 T cell receptor beta chains below, sequenced in a study of beta chain features in type 1 diabetes. Study findings and constraints: Moderate but significant shortening of TCRB CDR3s was recorded in all four CD4+ subsets from Type 1 diabetes patients.

Since all of the isolated RNA was reverse transcribed, expressed TCRB transcripts were what got sequenced. Some clones are missing from TCRdb's copy, which holds only in-frame ones; the method was immunoSEQ multiplex PCR. This sample yields roughly 340,000 clones, of which about 14% are seen a single time; roughly 0.015% belongs to the top ten. Antigens of these TCRs are unknown. Specimen: naive CD4+ T cells from blood. The receptors were sampled from a woman aged 18-29 years with type 1 diabetes.

This clone appeared a few times. The rearrangement joins TRBV28 to TRBJ2-7; TRBD1 is a possible D gene (7 bases). The CDR3 has 14 residues. V was shortened by 8 bases and J by 1 base, with 15 bases between the two germline ends. Germline V gene sequence: CDR1 MDHEN, CDR2 SYDVKM. CDR3 bases: TGTGCCAGCCGACAGGGAAGCGGGTCCTACGAGCAGTACTTC. Translating it yields CASRQGSGSYEQYF.

In this sample, this clone turned up a few times. The CDR3 nucleotides are TGTGCCAGCAGCTCAGGTTCCCTCAACTATGGCTACACCTTC. Protein: CASSSGSLNYGYTF. The J gene is TRBJ1-2, the V gene TRBV25-1; D is undetermined. With 6 bases removed from V and 2 bases from J, the gap between germline ends came to 13 bases. The CDR3 loop spans 14 amino acids. Per the germline V gene, CDR1 is MGHDK and CDR2 is SYGVNS.

A few counts support this clone. The chain recombines TRBV19 with TRBJ2-5; 7 nucleotides agree with TRBD2. The germline CDR1 and CDR2 sequences are LNHDA and SQIVND (reference sequence). This CDR3 comprises 14 residues. V trimming: 4 bases; J trimming: 3 bases; junction bases outside the gene matches: 5. CDR3 sequence reads: CASSKAGAKETQYF. CDR3 nucleotide sequence: TGTGCCAGTAGTAAGGCGGGAGCAAAAGAGACCCAGTACTTC.

This clone has only a few counts. This chain's CDR3 is CAWSSDRGLNEQYV. The CDR3, as DNA: TGTGCCTGGAGTTCAGACAGGGGATTGAACGAGCAGTACGTC. This chain links TRBV30 with TRBJ2-7, with TRBD1 identical over 8 bases. V gave up 2 bases and J gave up 5 bases; unmatched junction bases: 8. Germline V gene lookup returns CDR1 GTSNPN and CDR2 SVGIG (reference sequence). The CDR3 sequence is 14 residues long.

CDR3 protein: CASSGQGNTGELFF. The DNA of the CDR3 is TGTGCCAGCAGTGGGCAGGGGAACACCGGGGAGCTGTTTTTT. The chain uses TRBV25-1 and TRBJ2-2, with a weak D call TRBD1 (5 bases). The CDR3 has 14 residues. The ends were cut back, 4 bases at V and 1 base at J, with 7 bases in the middle. Germline CDR1 MGHDK, CDR2 SYGVNS.

The rearrangement joins TRBV11-2 to TRBJ2-7, with D perhaps matching TRBD2 (5 bases). V was cut by 4 bases and J by 0 bases, with 16 bases left in between. CDR1 SGHAT and CDR2 FQNNGV come from the germline V gene. This CDR3 is built from 16 residues. The CDR3: CASSSRRWMSSYEQYF. As DNA, the CDR3 is TGTGCCAGCAGCTCCAGGAGGTGGATGAGCTCCTACGAGCAGTACTTC.

There are a few counts of this clone. The rearrangement uses TRBV18 and TRBJ1-5; no reliable D call. The CDR3 is made up of 13 amino acids. Germline V gene data show CDR1 as KGHSH and CDR2 as LQKENI. V lost 2 bases to trimming and J lost 3 bases, with 5 bases between them. DNA of the CDR3: TGTGCCAGCTCACCAGGAGACAATCAGCCCCAGCATTTT. Encoded protein: CASSPGDNQPQHF. Full variable domain (outside the CDR3, taken from reference TRBV18 and TRBJ1-5): NAGVMQNPRHLVRRRGQEARLRCSPMKGHSHVYWYRQLPEEGLKFMVYLQKENIIDESGMPKERFSAEFPKEGPSILRIQQVVRGDSAAYFCASSPGDNQPQHFGDGTRLSIL.

The V gene is TRBV7-6, the J gene TRBJ1-2; no definite D call. CDR1 and CDR2 from the germline V gene are SGHVS and FNYEAQ. V gave up 5 bases and J gave up 4 bases, with 11 bases separating them. The CDR3 runs to 13 residues. CDR3 in amino acids: CASSQESSYGYTF. CDR3 sequence (DNA): TGTGCCAGCAGCCAAGAGAGTAGCTATGGCTACACCTTC.

The J gene is TRBJ2-1, the V gene TRBV5-4; 11 bases agree with TRBD2. Germline CDR1 and CDR2: SGHNT and YYREEE (reference sequence). V lost 4 bases, J lost 6 bases, and 9 bases stayed unmatched. This CDR3 is built from 16 residues. CDR3 DNA: TGTGCCAGCAGCCCGATAGCGGGAGGGCCTGGCAATGAGCAGTTCTTC. It encodes CASSPIAGGPGNEQFF.

This clone was observed a few times. This chain uses TRBV7-2 with TRBJ2-1; the match to TRBD2 covers 9 bases. Germline V CDR1 and CDR2: SGHTA, FQGNSA. The V and J ends lost 4 bases and 0 bases, in that order; junction bases with no gene match: 7. The CDR3 sequence is 17 residues long. Here the CDR3 DNA reads TGTGCCAGCAGCTCCTGGACTAGCGTCAGCTCCTACAATGAGCAGTTCTTC. Its translation: CASSSWTSVSSYNEQFF.

V usage is TRBV5-6 and J usage is TRBJ1-2; 8 nucleotides align to TRBD1. Germline V gives CDR1 SGHDT, CDR2 YYEEEE. The junction had 3 bases not matched to a gene; V was cut back by 0 bases and J by 8 bases. This CDR3 is built from 13 residues. The chain's CDR3 is CASSLVQGGGYTF. Written as DNA, the CDR3 is TGTGCCAGCAGCTTGGTACAGGGGGGAGGCTACACCTTC.

This clone turned up a few times. CDR3 sequence: CASSQTGAGEQFF. The CDR3 DNA reads as TGTGCCAGCAGCCAAACAGGGGCGGGTGAGCAGTTCTTC. The gene calls are TRBV5-4 and TRBJ2-1, with 7 bases fitting TRBD1. The J segment lost 9 bases and the V segment lost 4 bases, leaving 7 bases of the junction unmatched. Germline loops: CDR1 SGHNT, CDR2 YYREEE (reference sequence). The CDR3 runs to 13 residues.

A few counts support this clone. This chain connects TRBV30 to TRBJ2-1; 9 bases align to TRBD2. The germline V gene encodes CDR1 GTSNPN and CDR2 SVGIG (reference sequence). The CDR3 loop spans 15 amino acids. The ends lost 2 bases at V and 7 bases at J; junction bases unmatched: 9. The CDR3 is CAWSTLAGSRNEQFF. CDR3 nucleotides: TGTGCCTGGAGTACCCTAGCGGGATCCAGGAATGAGCAGTTCTTC. Supplemented by reference TRBV30 and TRBJ2-1, the full variable domain reads SQTIHQWPATLVQPVGSPLSLECTVEGTSNPNLYWYRQAAGRGLQLLFYSVGIGQISSEVPQNLSASRPQDRQFILSSKKLLLSDSGFYLCAWSTLAGSRNEQFFGPGTRLTVL.

The chain has TRBV4-2 and TRBJ2-5, with TRBD1 as a possible D gene (5 bases). The CDR3 covers 18 residues. Germline-derived CDR1 and CDR2 are LGHNA and YNFKEQ. V was shortened by 3 bases and J by 2 bases, with 22 bases between the two germline ends. The CDR3: CASSHEIRVGRVQETQYF. The CDR3 region has the DNA TGTGCCAGCAGCCACGAGATAAGGGTCGGCAGGGTACAAGAGACCCAGTACTTC.

This clone was counted between two and nine times. V and J are TRBV2 and TRBJ2-7, with TRBD1 identical over 7 bases. There are 15 residues in the CDR3. The V gene end was trimmed by 3 bases and the J gene end by 5 bases; junction bases not matched to a gene: 10. The germline gives CDR1 SNHLY, CDR2 FYNNEI. DNA for the CDR3: TGTGCCAGCAGTGATGTGACAGGGAGAAGAGACGAGCAGTACTTC. Protein sequence: CASSDVTGRRDEQYF.

The CDR3 DNA sequence: TGTGCCAGCAGCCCCGGACAGGAACAAGAGACCCAGTACTTC. Protein product: CASSPGQEQETQYF. The chain carries TRBV28 and TRBJ2-5; 7 bases fit TRBD1. The J segment lost 2 bases and the V segment lost 6 bases, leaving 6 bases of the junction unmatched. Germline assignment: CDR1 MDHEN and CDR2 SYDVKM. The CDR3 runs 14 residues.

About this clone itself: Other DNA variants within this sample encode the same CDR3. This chain uses TRBV5-1 with TRBJ2-5, with TRBD2 identical over 13 bases. V lost 0 bases, J lost 4 bases, and 0 bases stayed unmatched. The CDR3 sequence is 15 residues long. CDR1 and CDR2 from the germline V gene are SGHRS and YFSETQ. CDR3 sequence (DNA): TGCGCCAGCAGCTTGGGACTAGCGGGAGGAGAGACCCAGTACTTC. Amino acid sequence: CASSLGLAGGETQYF.

This clone has only a few counts. The chain recombines TRBV5-4 with TRBJ1-1; TRBD1 matches at 8 bases. The CDR3 has 15 residues. V gave up 1 base and J gave up 4 bases; unmatched junction bases: 6. The germline CDR1 and CDR2 sequences are SGHNT and YYREEE (reference sequence). The CDR3, as DNA: TGTGCCAGCAGCTTGCAGACAGGGGAGGGCACTGAAGCTTTCTTT. Amino acids: CASSLQTGEGTEAFF.

This clone turned up a few times. The chain is built from TRBV30 and TRBJ1-2; TRBD1 matches 7 bases. The CDR3 has 13 residues. CDR1 and CDR2 (germline): GTSNPN, SVGIG (reference sequence). V lost 1 base and J lost 6; bases outside the gene matches: 5. The CDR3 DNA sequence: TGTGCCTGGAGTGATGACAGGGTAAATGGCTACACCTTC. Its protein product is CAWSDDRVNGYTF.

This clone was counted between two and nine times. The CDR3: CASSRQGKTEAFF. Written as DNA, the CDR3 is TGTGCCAGCAGCCGACAGGGAAAGACTGAAGCTTTCTTT. V is TRBV11-3 and J is TRBJ1-1; 7 bases line up with TRBD1. This CDR3 spans 13 amino acids. The germline CDR1 and CDR2 sequences are SGHNT and YENEEA. J was trimmed by 5 bases and V by 5 bases; bases with no gene match: 5.

The J gene is TRBJ2-1, the V gene TRBV20-1; no clear D. V was clipped by 4 bases and J by 7 bases, with 5 bases between them. The CDR3 is 10 residues long. The V gene's germline CDR1 is DFQATT and CDR2 SNEGSKA (reference sequence). The CDR3 spells CSATLNEQFF. DNA of the CDR3: TGCAGTGCTACCTTAAATGAGCAGTTCTTC.

In regard to this clone: This sample also contains other DNA sequences that code for the same CDR3. The chain couples TRBV2 to TRBJ2-7; the match to TRBD1 covers 8 bases. J lost 2 bases, V lost 8 bases, and 2 bases had no gene match. The germline CDR1 and CDR2 sequences are SNHLY and FYNNEI. CDR3 length: 12 residues. This CDR3 is CASRQGPYEQYF. The CDR3 DNA is TGTGCCAGCCGACAGGGGCCCTACGAGCAGTACTTC. The whole variable domain, filled in from reference TRBV2 and TRBJ2-7, reads EPEVTQTPSHQVTQMGQEVILRCVPISNHLYFYWYRQILGQKVEFLVSFYNNEISEKSEIFDDQFSVERPDGSNFTLKIRSTKLEDSAMYFCASRQGPYEQYFGPGTRLTVT.